This is a list of T cell receptor beta chains from one sample in a study of blood T cell repertoires in COVID-19. Generated by immunoSEQ multiplex PCR, the TCRdb table keeps only in-frame clones and is missing some. The data contain about 80,000 clones, 84% of them singletons. The sequenced sample was peripheral blood. The origin of the receptors is a man aged 50-59 years with acute or convalescent COVID-19. Both conserved end residues are part of each CDR3. Each record gives: V gene, J gene, D gene, clone size, CDR3 DNA, CDR3 protein. The D gene is left open where the match is weak. Only part of the rows carry a size: once, few, many, or a class if the clone is expanded.

>TRBV5-1|TRBJ2-5|-|-
TGCGCCAGCAGCACCGGGATCCAAGAGACCCAGTACTTC
CASSTGIQETQYF
>TRBV28|TRBJ2-1|TRBD1|few
TGTGCCAGCAGTTCTCCACAGGGGACTGAGCAGTTCTTC
CASSSPQGTEQFF
>TRBV7-9|TRBJ2-1|TRBD2|-
TGTGCCAGCAGCTTAGTCACTAGCGGGAGGAGAGAGCAGTTCTTC
CASSLVTSGRREQFF
>TRBV18|TRBJ2-5|-|-
TGTGCCAGCTCACCACAGACTAGCCAAGAGACCCAGTACTTC
CASSPQTSQETQYF
>TRBV7-2|TRBJ2-7|-|-
TGTGCCAGCAGCTTATCGATCACAGACTACGAGCAGTACTTC
CASSLSITDYEQYF
>TRBV6-5|TRBJ1-6|-|many
TGTGCCAGCAGTTACTCTTCGGATTCACCCCTCCACTTT
CASSYSSDSPLHF
>TRBV7-8|TRBJ1-4|TRBD1|-
TGTGCCAGCACCGGGACAGGGGCTGAAAAACTGTTTTTT
CASTGTGAEKLFF
>TRBV19|TRBJ2-3|-|-
TGTGCCAGTAGCCCTAGGGACTATACGCAGTATTTT
CASSPRDYTQYF
>TRBV12-3/TRBV12-4|TRBJ1-1|-|-
TGTGCCAGCAGCCGATTAGAGGAAAGTGAAGCTTTCTTT
CASSRLEESEAFF
>TRBV9|TRBJ2-1|TRBD2|few
TGTGCCAGCAGCGAGGGTAGCGGGGTCTATGAGCAGTTCTTC
CASSEGSGVYEQFF
>TRBV27|TRBJ2-1|TRBD2|-
TGTGCCAGCAAGCGGGAGGGCCTTGAGCAGTTCTTC
CASKREGLEQFF
>TRBV7-9|TRBJ2-7|TRBD1|-
TGTGCCAGCAGCTCGGTAACAGGGGGCGCTTTCTACGAGCAGTACTTC
CASSSVTGGAFYEQYF
>TRBV24-1|TRBJ2-7|TRBD2|-
TGTGCCACCCGATTTGGTAGCGGGACCTACGAGCAGTACTTC
CATRFGSGTYEQYF
>TRBV3-1/TRBV3-2|TRBJ2-7|TRBD2|-
TGTGCCAGCAGCCAGGGTAGCGGGAGGGCCATAGTCCACGAGCAGTACTTC
CASSQGSGRAIVHEQYF
>TRBV6-2/TRBV6-3|TRBJ2-2|TRBD1|-
TGTGCCAGCAGCATTACAGGGGGTAGTGCCGGGGAGCTGTTTTTT
CASSITGGSAGELFF
>TRBV27|TRBJ2-7|TRBD2|-
TGTGCCAGCAGTCCGGGACTAGCGGGCTCCTACGAGCAGTACTTC
CASSPGLAGSYEQYF
>TRBV6-5|TRBJ2-2|-|-
TGTGCCAGCAGTTCTGACACCGGGGAGCTGTTTTTT
CASSSDTGELFF
>TRBV7-2|TRBJ2-3|-|once
TGTGCCAGCGCGGATACAATCACAGATACGCAGTATTTT
CASADTITDTQYF
>TRBV6-5|TRBJ2-1|TRBD2|-
TGTGCCAGCAGTTACATGGGGAGGGCCTCCTACAATGAGCAGTTCTTC
CASSYMGRASYNEQFF
>TRBV28|TRBJ2-2|TRBD1|-
TGTGCCAGCAGTCCGCCGGGACAGGGTTCTCCCGGGGAGCTGTTTTTT
CASSPPGQGSPGELFF
>TRBV25-1|TRBJ2-3|-|-
TGTGCCAGCAGTTATAGCACAGATACGCAGTATTTT
CASSYSTDTQYF
>TRBV27|TRBJ2-1|TRBD2|-
TGTGCCAGCAGTTCTCCGGGACTAGCGGGGTCCTTTTCCTACAATGAGCAGTTCTTC
CASSSPGLAGSFSYNEQFF